This TCR beta chain was captured in a study of CD8+CD57+ T cells in acquired aplastic anemia. Study-level findings and limits: There were 25 to 35 CD8+ CDR3 sequences that occurred in both patients and controls.

TCR beta VDJ combinations and CDR3 sequences were profiled from genomic DNA. One entry per CDR3 protein, called by TCRdb with MiXCR from the reads. Of about 290,000 distinct CDR3 sequences listed, 56% are singletons. On this clonotype: Its antigen is undetermined.

The CDR3 sequence is 14 residues long. With 1 base removed from V and 4 bases from J, the gap between germline ends came to 10 bases. Per the germline V gene, CDR1 is MNHNS and CDR2 is SASEGT. Flow cytometry had shown expanded CD8+CD57+ cells in the patients chosen for sequencing. Input material: sorted CD4+, CD8+, or CD8+CD57+ T cells (not recorded which) from PBMCs. The chain has TRBV6-1 and TRBJ1-2; no firm D call. The sequence derives from a human donor with aplastic anemia. The CDR3 region is CASSEVGHTYGYTF. The DNA of the CDR3 is TGTGCCAGCAGTGAAGTAGGGCATACCTATGGCTACACCTTC.